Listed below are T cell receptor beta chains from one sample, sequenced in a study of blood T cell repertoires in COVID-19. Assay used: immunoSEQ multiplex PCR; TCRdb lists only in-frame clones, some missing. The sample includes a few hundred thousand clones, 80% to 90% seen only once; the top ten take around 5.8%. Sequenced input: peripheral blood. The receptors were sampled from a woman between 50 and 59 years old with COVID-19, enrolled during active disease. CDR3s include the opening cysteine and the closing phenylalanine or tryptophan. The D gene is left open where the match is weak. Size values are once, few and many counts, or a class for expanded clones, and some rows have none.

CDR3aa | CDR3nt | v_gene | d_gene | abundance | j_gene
CASSPDSVTGELFF | TGTGCCAGCAGCCCGGACTCCGTCACCGGGGAGCTGTTTTTT | TRBV9 | NA | NA | TRBJ2-2
CASRGRADVNEAFF | TGTGCCAGCCGGGGTCGGGCCGACGTAAATGAAGCTTTCTTT | TRBV19 | NA | NA | TRBJ1-1
CASSPSPRLDSYEQYF | TGTGCCAGCAGCCCCAGCCCAAGACTAGACTCCTACGAGCAGTACTTC | TRBV9 | NA | NA | TRBJ2-7
CARRLDRRIMNTEAFF | TGTGCCAGAAGACTGGACAGAAGGATCATGAACACTGAAGCTTTCTTT | TRBV5-3 | NA | NA | TRBJ1-1
CASSHLGGEQFF | TGTGCCAGCAGCCATCTCGGGGGGGAGCAGTTCTTC | TRBV5-8 | TRBD2 | NA | TRBJ2-1
CASSPTQGTGELFF | TGCGCCAGCAGCCCCACACAGGGCACCGGGGAGCTGTTTTTT | TRBV5-1 | NA | NA | TRBJ2-2
CASGSRQGGEKLFF | TGTGCTAGTGGTTCCCGACAGGGCGGGGAAAAACTGTTTTTT | TRBV12-5 | TRBD1 | NA | TRBJ1-4
CASSRGQQETQYF | TGTGCCAGCAGCAGGGGACAGCAAGAGACCCAGTACTTC | TRBV7-7 | TRBD1 | NA | TRBJ2-5
CASRKGTQETQYF | TGTGCCAGCAGAAAAGGGACACAAGAGACCCAGTACTTC | TRBV5-4 | NA | once | TRBJ2-5
CASSSGGPYEQYF | TGTGCCAGCAGTTCGGGAGGCCCCTACGAGCAGTACTTC | TRBV5-6 | TRBD2 | NA | TRBJ2-7
CSVGGTGFNTEAFF | TGCAGCGTTGGAGGGACAGGATTTAACACTGAAGCTTTCTTT | TRBV29-1 | TRBD1 | once | TRBJ1-1
CASSQAQGNYGYTF | TGCGCCAGCAGCCAGGCACAGGGAAACTATGGCTACACCTTC | TRBV4-1 | NA | NA | TRBJ1-2
CASSYTGLYKNIQYF | TGTGCCAGCAGTTATACGGGACTATACAAAAACATTCAGTACTTC | TRBV6-5 | TRBD2 | NA | TRBJ2-4
CATAGGPLNYNEQFF | TGTGCCACCGCGGGAGGGCCGCTAAACTACAATGAGCAGTTCTTC | TRBV15 | TRBD2 | NA | TRBJ2-1
CASRQGGNTEAFF | TGTGCCAGCAGACAGGGGGGGAACACTGAAGCTTTCTTT | TRBV6-5 | TRBD1 | NA | TRBJ1-1
CASSIGEDLAGNEKLFF | TGTGCCAGTAGTATAGGCGAGGACTTGGCGGGTAATGAAAAACTGTTTTTT | TRBV19 | NA | NA | TRBJ1-4
CASSYDRGRYTQYF | TGTGCCAGCAGCTACGACAGGGGTAGATATACGCAGTATTTT | TRBV7-2 | TRBD1 | NA | TRBJ2-3
CAVALADLGTQYF | TGTGCCGTCGCCCTAGCGGACCTGGGGACCCAGTACTTC | TRBV7-9 | TRBD2 | NA | TRBJ2-5
CAGRRGSSGNTIYF | TGTGCCGGCCGCAGGGGGAGCTCTGGAAACACCATATATTTT | TRBV6-5 | TRBD1 | NA | TRBJ1-3
CASSEAGSTDTQYF | TGTGCCAGCAGTGAGGCAGGTAGCACAGATACGCAGTATTTT | TRBV6-4 | NA | NA | TRBJ2-3
CASSRDVGGYGYTF | TGTGCCAGCAGCCGGGACGTCGGGGGCTATGGCTACACCTTC | TRBV5-4 | NA | once | TRBJ1-2
CASRLTAGSSYEQYF | TGTGCCAGCAGACTTACAGCGGGGAGCTCCTACGAGCAGTACTTC | TRBV6-5 | TRBD2 | NA | TRBJ2-7
CASSAPGTPGNTIYF | TGTGCCAGCAGTGCCCCGGGAACCCCTGGAAACACCATATATTTT | TRBV25-1 | NA | NA | TRBJ1-3
CASSYGANTGELFF | TGTGCCAGCAGTTACGGAGCGAACACCGGGGAGCTGTTTTTT | TRBV6-2/TRBV6-3 | NA | once | TRBJ2-2
CASSIGLAGGSSEQFF | TGTGCCAGTAGTATTGGCCTAGCGGGGGGCTCCAGTGAGCAGTTCTTC | TRBV19 | TRBD2 | NA | TRBJ2-1
CASSRQGSAVTHGYTF | TGTGCCAGTAGTAGACAGGGGTCGGCGGTAACTCATGGCTACACCTTC | TRBV19 | TRBD1 | NA | TRBJ1-2
CASSGQGYEQYF | TGCGCCAGCAGCGGACAGGGGTACGAGCAGTACTTC | TRBV5-1 | TRBD1 | NA | TRBJ2-7
CAWSRGEREGDEQYF | TGTGCCTGGAGTCGAGGGGAGCGGGAAGGGGACGAGCAGTACTTC | TRBV30 | TRBD2 | NA | TRBJ2-7
CASSLAGSVWGRTYGYTF | TGTGCCAGCAGCTTGGCCGGTTCGGTCTGGGGGCGGACCTATGGCTACACCTTC | TRBV5-6 | NA | NA | TRBJ1-2
CASSFGLGPGIKDEQYF | TGTGCCAGCAGTTTTGGGCTAGGTCCGGGGATTAAGGACGAGCAGTACTTC | TRBV6-2/TRBV6-3 | NA | NA | TRBJ2-7
CAWSGGSKETQYF | TGTGCCTGGTCAGGGGGTTCGAAGGAGACCCAGTACTTC | TRBV30 | TRBD1 | NA | TRBJ2-5
CAWMGGTNTEAFF | TGTGCCTGGATGGGGGGGACTAACACTGAAGCTTTCTTT | TRBV30 | NA | NA | TRBJ1-1
CASSPGGSEQFF | TGCGCCAGCAGCCCCGGGGGTAGTGAGCAGTTCTTC | TRBV4-3 | NA | NA | TRBJ2-1
CASSSSPTRTGNNEKLFF | TGTGCCAGCAGCTCCAGCCCCACCCGGACAGGAAATAATGAAAAACTGTTTTTT | TRBV7-2 | TRBD1 | NA | TRBJ1-4
CAWKRRAGGLTDTQYF | TGTGCCTGGAAACGGCGAGCGGGAGGTTTGACAGATACGCAGTATTTT | TRBV30 | TRBD2 | NA | TRBJ2-3
CASSYGTGLTGNTIYF | TGTGCCAGCAGCTACGGGACAGGGTTGACTGGAAACACCATATATTTT | TRBV5-6 | TRBD1 | NA | TRBJ1-3
CASSQSPSGGSSGNTIYF | TGCGCCAGCAGTCAATCTCCCAGCGGTGGGAGCTCTGGAAACACCATATATTTT | TRBV23-1 | NA | NA | TRBJ1-3
CASSYPVGAISEQFF | TGTGCCAGCAGTTACCCGGTCGGAGCCATTAGTGAGCAGTTCTTC | TRBV6-5 | NA | NA | TRBJ2-1
CASSLVAGGRTDTQYF | TGCGCCAGCAGCTTGGTTGCAGGGGGACGCACAGATACGCAGTATTTT | TRBV5-1 | TRBD1 | NA | TRBJ2-3
CASSQAGGGNRGDGYTF | TGTGCCAGCAGCCAAGCAGGGGGCGGGAACCGGGGTGATGGCTACACCTTC | TRBV3-1/TRBV3-2 | TRBD1 | NA | TRBJ1-2
CASSPADRFGYTF | TGTGCCAGCAGCCCTGCGGACAGGTTTGGCTACACCTTC | TRBV5-4 | TRBD1 | NA | TRBJ1-2
CASSSSMNEQFF | TGTGCCAGCAGCTCCTCTATGAATGAGCAGTTCTTC | TRBV4-2 | NA | NA | TRBJ2-1
CASSLGGATNEKLFF | TGCGCCAGCAGCTTGGGAGGAGCAACTAATGAAAAACTGTTTTTT | TRBV5-1 | NA | NA | TRBJ1-4
CASSTQGREFREQYF | TGTGCCAGCAGCACCCAAGGGCGGGAGTTCAGGGAGCAGTACTTC | TRBV7-8 | TRBD2 | NA | TRBJ2-7
CASTDRGNQPQHF | TGTGCCAGCACAGACAGAGGCAATCAGCCCCAGCATTTT | TRBV7-8 | NA | NA | TRBJ1-5
CASSETHRVRDTEAFF | TGCGCCAGCAGTGAAACCCACAGGGTCCGGGACACTGAAGCTTTCTTT | TRBV10-1 | NA | NA | TRBJ1-1
CATMAQDTYTGELFF | TGTGCCACCATGGCACAGGATACGTACACCGGGGAGCTGTTTTTT | TRBV24-1 | NA | NA | TRBJ2-2
CASSLARNSNYGYTF | TGTGCCAGCAGCTTAGCGCGAAACAGTAACTATGGCTACACCTTC | TRBV7-9 | NA | once | TRBJ1-2
CASSTASGPGNEQFF | TGTGCCAGTAGTACAGCTAGCGGGCCAGGGAATGAGCAGTTCTTC | TRBV19 | TRBD2 | NA | TRBJ2-1
CASTYGTGGMYEQYF | TGTGCCAGTACCTATGGGACAGGGGGCATGTACGAGCAGTACTTC | TRBV19 | TRBD1 | NA | TRBJ2-7
CASSPQGASTDTQYF | TGCGCCAGCAGCCCACAGGGGGCTAGCACAGATACGCAGTATTTT | TRBV5-1 | TRBD1 | NA | TRBJ2-3
CASSLQGFHTDTQYF | TGTGCCAGCAGCCTACAGGGCTTCCACACAGATACGCAGTATTTT | TRBV7-2 | NA | NA | TRBJ2-3
CASSPASRGETQYF | TGTGCCAGCAGCCCAGCCTCGCGAGGGGAGACCCAGTACTTC | TRBV5-6 | NA | NA | TRBJ2-5
CASSSTGEAYNEQFF | TGCGCCAGCAGCTCAACAGGGGAGGCCTACAATGAGCAGTTCTTC | TRBV5-1 | NA | NA | TRBJ2-1
CASSLGQGRREQYF | TGTGCCAGCAGCTTGGGACAGGGAAGGCGCGAGCAGTACTTC | TRBV7-3 | TRBD1 | NA | TRBJ2-7